This entry lists 8 T cell receptor beta chains sequenced from one sample in a study of blood T cell repertoires in COVID-19 (dated by TCRdb to 2018 to 2021). Library prep was done by the immunoSEQ multiplex PCR assay. This is the immuneACCESS table as TCRdb keeps it, with only in-frame sequences that have V and J called. A part of the clones is gone; compared with another copy, unresolved V genes explain less than half, and the rest is unexplained. The sample table holds about 430,000 clones, of which around 90% were seen once. The ten largest clones take up 0.8% to 0.85% of the sample. Sequencing was carried out using peripheral blood. The receptors shown here come from a man aged 18 to 30 with COVID-19, enrolled during active disease.

This clone showed up just once. The genes are TRBV2 and TRBJ2-2, with TRBD1 matching over 7 bases. The CDR3 runs to 14 residues. V shed 6 bases, J shed 4 bases, and the junction held 5 bases outside the gene matches. CDR1 and CDR2 (germline): SNHLY, FYNNEI. The CDR3 sequence is CASRDRVGTGELFF. The CDR3 DNA reads TGTGCCAGCAGAGACAGGGTTGGCACCGGGGAGCTGTTTTTT.

The gene calls are TRBV7-9 and TRBJ2-1; D remains unclear. The germline V gene has CDR1 SEHNR and CDR2 FQNEAQ (reference sequence). There are 16 residues in the CDR3. V lost 1 base to trimming and J lost 0 bases, with 10 bases between them. CDR3 region: CASSLESRSSYNEQFF. The CDR3 DNA follows: TGTGCCAGCAGCTTAGAGTCCCGGAGCTCCTACAATGAGCAGTTCTTC.

This sequence joins TRBV3-1 (or the pseudogene TRBV3-2) and TRBJ1-1; possible D gene TRBD1, 5 bases. Germline lookup yields CDR1 LGHDT and CDR2 YNNKEL (reference sequence). The ends were cut back, 3 bases at V and 3 bases at J, with 11 bases in the middle. The CDR3 contains 14 residues. CDR3 sequence reads: CASSQRDLHTEAFF. DNA for the CDR3: TGTGCCAGCAGCCAGAGGGACTTGCACACTGAAGCTTTCTTT.

The chain is built from TRBV27 and TRBJ2-6, with TRBD1 identical over 7 bases. The length of the CDR3 is 18 residues. Germline CDR1 reads MNHEY; CDR2 reads SMNVEV (reference sequence). After removal of 7 bases from V and 0 bases from J, the junction contained 12 bases not matched to a gene. This chain's CDR3 is CASTNLGGPRSGANVLTF. CDR3 sequence (DNA): TGTGCCAGCACGAACCTAGGGGGCCCGCGCTCTGGGGCCAACGTCCTGACTTTC.

The chain uses TRBV12-3 or TRBV12-4 and TRBJ1-1, with D maybe TRBD1 (6 bases). The length of the CDR3 is 12 residues. Between the trimmed V and J ends, which lost 6 bases and 10 bases, there was a span of 15 bases. The CDR3 here is CASSTDTRGAFF. The CDR3 nucleotides are TGTGCCAGCAGCACAGACACCAGGGGAGCTTTCTTT.

V gene TRBV5-1 combines with J gene TRBJ2-2; TRBD2 agrees at 8 bases. The J segment lost 8 bases and the V segment lost 2 bases, leaving 8 bases of the junction unmatched. The CDR3 totals 15 residues. The V gene's germline CDR1 is SGHRS and CDR2 YFSETQ. CDR3 nucleotides: TGCGCCAGCAGCTTAGCGGGGGCCCTCCTGGGGGAGCTGTTTTTT. Its translation is CASSLAGALLGELFF.

V and J are TRBV5-1 and TRBJ2-3; 9 bases are shared with TRBD2. V lost 4 bases to trimming and J lost 0 bases; unmatched junction nucleotides: 6. Germline assignment: CDR1 SGHRS and CDR2 YFSETQ. This CDR3 region has 16 residues. The CDR3 DNA follows: TGCGCCAGCAGCCCGTTAGCGGGGGCGAGCACAGATACGCAGTATTTT. This codes for CASSPLAGASTDTQYF.

The chain combines TRBV28 with TRBJ1-3, with D possibly TRBD1 on 5 matching bases. V lost 6 bases and J lost 4, with 13 bases in between. CDR1 and CDR2 from the germline V gene are MDHEN and SYDVKM. There are 14 residues in the CDR3. The CDR3 here is CASSSAGEGNTIYF. Written as DNA, the CDR3 is TGTGCCAGCAGCTCCGCGGGGGAAGGAAACACCATATATTTT.